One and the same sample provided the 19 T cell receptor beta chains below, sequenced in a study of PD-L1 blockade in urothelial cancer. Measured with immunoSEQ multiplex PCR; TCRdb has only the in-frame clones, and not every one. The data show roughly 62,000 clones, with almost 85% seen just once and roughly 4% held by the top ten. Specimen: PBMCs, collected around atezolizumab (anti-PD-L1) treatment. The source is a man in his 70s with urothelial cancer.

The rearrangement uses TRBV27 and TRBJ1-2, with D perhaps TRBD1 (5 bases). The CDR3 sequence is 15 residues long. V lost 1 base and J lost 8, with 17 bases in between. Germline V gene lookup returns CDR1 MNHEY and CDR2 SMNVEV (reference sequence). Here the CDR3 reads CASSLFGAEAGGYTF. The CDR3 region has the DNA TGTGCCAGCAGTTTATTTGGGGCGGAAGCGGGGGGCTACACCTTC.

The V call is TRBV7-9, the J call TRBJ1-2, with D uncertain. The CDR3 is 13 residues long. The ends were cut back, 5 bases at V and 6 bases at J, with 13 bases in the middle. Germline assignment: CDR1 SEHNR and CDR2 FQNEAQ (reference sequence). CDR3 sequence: CASSLQSLDGYTF. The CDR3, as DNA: TGTGCCAGCAGCCTCCAGTCCCTCGATGGCTACACCTTC.

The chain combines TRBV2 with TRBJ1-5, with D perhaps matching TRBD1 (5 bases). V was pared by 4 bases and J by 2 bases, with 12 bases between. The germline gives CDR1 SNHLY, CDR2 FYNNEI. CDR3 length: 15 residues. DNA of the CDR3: TGTGCCAGCAGTGTTAGGGGTGACCGCAATCAGCCCCAGCATTTT. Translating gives CASSVRGDRNQPQHF.

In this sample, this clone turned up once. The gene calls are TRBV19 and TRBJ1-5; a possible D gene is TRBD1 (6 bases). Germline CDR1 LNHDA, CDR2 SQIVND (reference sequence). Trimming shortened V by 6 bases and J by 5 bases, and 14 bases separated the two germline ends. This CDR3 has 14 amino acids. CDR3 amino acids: CASRHTGFDQPQHF. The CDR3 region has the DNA TGTGCCAGTAGGCACACAGGGTTTGATCAGCCCCAGCATTTT.

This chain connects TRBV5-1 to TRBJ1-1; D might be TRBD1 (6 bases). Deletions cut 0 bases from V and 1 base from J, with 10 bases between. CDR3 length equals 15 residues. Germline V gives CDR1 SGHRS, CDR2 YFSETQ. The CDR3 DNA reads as TGCGCCAGCAGCTTGGGCGGGGGCGGGAACACTGAAGCTTTCTTT. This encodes CASSLGGGGNTEAFF.

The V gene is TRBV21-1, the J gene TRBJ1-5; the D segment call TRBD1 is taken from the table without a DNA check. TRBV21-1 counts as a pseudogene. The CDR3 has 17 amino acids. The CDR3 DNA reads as TGTGCCAGCAGCAAAATTTTGGAATTGACAGACGATCAGCCCCAGCATTTT. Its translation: CASSKILELTDDQPQHF.

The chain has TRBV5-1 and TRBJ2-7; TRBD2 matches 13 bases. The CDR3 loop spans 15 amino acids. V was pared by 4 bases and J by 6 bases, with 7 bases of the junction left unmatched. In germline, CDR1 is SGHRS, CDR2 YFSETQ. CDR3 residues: CASSTGTSGISEQYF. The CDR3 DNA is TGCGCCAGCAGCACCGGGACTAGCGGGATATCCGAGCAGTACTTC.

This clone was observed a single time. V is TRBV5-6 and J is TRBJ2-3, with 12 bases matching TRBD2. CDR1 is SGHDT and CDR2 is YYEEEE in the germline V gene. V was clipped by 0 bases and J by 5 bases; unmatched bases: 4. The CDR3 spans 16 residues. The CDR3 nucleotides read TGTGCCAGCAGCTTGGGACTAGCGGGAGTTGGAGATACGCAGTATTTT. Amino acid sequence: CASSLGLAGVGDTQYF. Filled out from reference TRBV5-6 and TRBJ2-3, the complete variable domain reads DAGVTQSPTHLIKTRGQQVTLRCSPKSGHDTVSWYQQALGQGPQFIFQYYEEEERQRGNFPDRFSGHQFPNYSSELNVNALLLGDSALYLCASSLGLAGVGDTQYFGPGTRLTVL.

This CDR3 reads CASRPGTSSDTQYF. The CDR3 nucleotides read TGCGCCAGCAGACCCGGGACTAGCTCGGATACGCAGTATTTT. The genes are TRBV5-1 and TRBJ2-3; TRBD2 matches at 9 bases. Germline V CDR1 and CDR2: SGHRS, YFSETQ. J was trimmed by 6 bases and V by 5 bases; bases with no gene match: 7. The CDR3 spans 14 residues. Full variable domain (missing parts from reference TRBV5-1 and TRBJ2-3): KAGVTQTPRYLIKTRGQQVTLSCSPISGHRSVSWYQQTPGQGLQFLFEYFSETQRNKGNFPGRFSGRQFSNSRSEMNVSTLELGDSALYLCASRPGTSSDTQYFGPGTRLTVL.

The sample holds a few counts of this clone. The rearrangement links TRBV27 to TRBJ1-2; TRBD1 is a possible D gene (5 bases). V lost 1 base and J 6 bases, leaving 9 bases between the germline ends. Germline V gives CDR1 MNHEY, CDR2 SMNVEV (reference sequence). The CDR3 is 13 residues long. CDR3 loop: CASSLYQGNGYTF. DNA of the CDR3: TGTGCCAGCAGTTTATACCAGGGAAATGGCTACACCTTC.

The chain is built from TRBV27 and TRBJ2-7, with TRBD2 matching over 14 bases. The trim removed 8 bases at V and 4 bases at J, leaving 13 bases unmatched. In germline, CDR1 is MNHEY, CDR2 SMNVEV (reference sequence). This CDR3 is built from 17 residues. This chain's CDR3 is CASRPPGLAGVGYEQYF. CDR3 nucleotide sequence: TGTGCCAGCCGCCCCCCGGGACTAGCGGGAGTGGGGTACGAGCAGTACTTC.

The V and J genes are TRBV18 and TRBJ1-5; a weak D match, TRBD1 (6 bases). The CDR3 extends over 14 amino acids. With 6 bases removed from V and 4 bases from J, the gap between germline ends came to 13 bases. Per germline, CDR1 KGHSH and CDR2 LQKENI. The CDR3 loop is CASSARQENQPQHF. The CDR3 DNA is TGTGCCAGCTCCGCAAGACAGGAAAATCAGCCCCAGCATTTT.

The CDR3 DNA follows: TGCGCCAGCAGGCAGTCAGGGGGTAGGACTGAAGCTTTCTTT. Its protein product is CASRQSGGRTEAFF. The chain employs TRBV10-2 and TRBJ1-1, with 7 bases identical to TRBD1. CDR1 is WSHSY and CDR2 is SAAADI in the germline V gene. With V trimmed by 6 bases and J by 5 bases, 9 bases remained unmatched. This CDR3 is built from 14 residues.

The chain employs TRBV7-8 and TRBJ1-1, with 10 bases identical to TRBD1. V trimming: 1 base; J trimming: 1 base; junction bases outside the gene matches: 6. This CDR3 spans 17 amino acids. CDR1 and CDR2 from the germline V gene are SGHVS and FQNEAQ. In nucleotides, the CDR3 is TGTGCCAGCAGCTTAGAAAGGGGACAGGGGCCGAACACTGAAGCTTTCTTT. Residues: CASSLERGQGPNTEAFF.

The CDR3 protein is CASSLTEGGPWNNEQFF. The CDR3 nucleotides are TGTGCCAGCAGCTTAACCGAGGGAGGGCCTTGGAACAATGAGCAGTTCTTC. V usage is TRBV11-2 and J usage is TRBJ2-1, with TRBD2 identical over 7 bases. This CDR3 spans 17 amino acids. After removal of 2 bases from V and 5 bases from J, the junction contained 12 bases not matched to a gene. Germline V lookup: CDR1 SGHAT, CDR2 FQNNGV.

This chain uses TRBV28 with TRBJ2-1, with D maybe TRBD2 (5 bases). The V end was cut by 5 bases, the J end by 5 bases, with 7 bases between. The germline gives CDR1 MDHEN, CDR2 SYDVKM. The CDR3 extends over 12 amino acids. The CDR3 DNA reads TGTGCCAGCAGTCGGGGAGACAATGAGCAGTTCTTC. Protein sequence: CASSRGDNEQFF. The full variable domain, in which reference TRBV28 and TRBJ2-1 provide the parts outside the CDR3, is DVKVTQSSRYLVKRTGEKVFLECVQDMDHENMFWYRQDPGLGLRLIYFSYDVKMKEKGDIPEGYSVSREKKERFSLILESASTNQTSMYLCASSRGDNEQFFGPGTRLTVL.

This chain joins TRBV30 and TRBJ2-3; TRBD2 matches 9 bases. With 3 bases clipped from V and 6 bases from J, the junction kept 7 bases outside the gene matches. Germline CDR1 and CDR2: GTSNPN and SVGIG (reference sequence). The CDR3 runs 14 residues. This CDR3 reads CAWSLGLALDTQYF. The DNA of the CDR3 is TGTGCCTGGAGCCTCGGACTAGCGTTGGATACGCAGTATTTT. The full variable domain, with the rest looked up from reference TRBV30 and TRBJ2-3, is SQTIHQWPATLVQPVGSPLSLECTVEGTSNPNLYWYRQAAGRGLQLLFYSVGIGQISSEVPQNLSASRPQDRQFILSSKKLLLSDSGFYLCAWSLGLALDTQYFGPGTRLTVL.

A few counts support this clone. DNA for the CDR3: TGTGCCAGCAGCGGCGGGACAGGGGGGACTGAAGCTTTCTTT. Translating gives CASSGGTGGTEAFF. The rearrangement uses TRBV5-4 and TRBJ1-1; TRBD1 matches 11 bases. V lost 4 bases to trimming and J lost 5 bases; unmatched junction nucleotides: 4. From germline, CDR1 is SGHNT and CDR2 YYREEE (reference sequence). The CDR3 length is 14 residues.

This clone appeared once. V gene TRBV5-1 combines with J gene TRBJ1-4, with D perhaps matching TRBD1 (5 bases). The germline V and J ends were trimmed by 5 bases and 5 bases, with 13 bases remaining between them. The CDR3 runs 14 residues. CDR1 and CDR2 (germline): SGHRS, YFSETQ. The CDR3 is CASRTRGENEKLFF. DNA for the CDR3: TGCGCCAGCAGGACCCGGGGGGAAAATGAAAAACTGTTTTTT. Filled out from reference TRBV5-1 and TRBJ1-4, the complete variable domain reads KAGVTQTPRYLIKTRGQQVTLSCSPISGHRSVSWYQQTPGQGLQFLFEYFSETQRNKGNFPGRFSGRQFSNSRSEMNVSTLELGDSALYLCASRTRGENEKLFFGSGTQLSVL.